The subject of this entry is one T cell receptor beta chain. This clonotype showed up many times. The antigen it recognizes is unknown. Base qualities are not at hand, and no much larger clone is one base apart. The data stem from a study of regulatory T cells in long-lasting Graves disease (dated by TCRdb to about 2021). Describing the broader study: In the newly diagnosed Graves' disease group, patients had been taking antithyroid drugs for less than 3 months. The study took place in China and was registered as a clinical trial. A total of some 33 samples were covered by TCR sequencing, comprising some 13 persistent and 20 or so newly diagnosed Graves' disease patients. Peripheral blood TCR sequencing and RNA sequencing compared persistent Graves' disease patients with newly diagnosed Graves' disease patients. The investigation overall reported the following: Only the TCR beta chain was sequenced and analyzed. Persistent Graves' disease patients showed lower TCR Shannon entropy and fewer highly expanded clones than newly diagnosed patients, suggesting clonal expansion. The study examined only peripheral blood because the primary lesion, thyroid tissue, could not be accessed. Preferential use of TRBV28, TRBJ1-2 and TRBJ2-5 was observed in persistent disease, whereas TRBV20-1 and TRBJ2-1 were favored in newly diagnosed disease. Patients with persistent disease shared more public clonotypes (around 2,500) than newly diagnosed patients did (966). As a limitation, the authors acknowledged that the small sample size may reduce accuracy.

The time point label on this specimen signifies: newly diagnosed GD, antithyroid drugs for less than 3 months. For both TCR sequencing and RNA sequencing, RNA was extracted from PBMCs using TRIzol. The diagnosis of Graves' disease was made according to American Thyroid Association guidelines. Recruitment of patients was carried out at an endocrinology department in Xi'an, China. Each patient gave 8.5 to 9.5 milliliters of peripheral blood, collected in an EDTA anticoagulant tube. PBMCs were isolated by Ficoll Paque Plus density gradient separation without further T cell sorting. An Agilent 2100 Bioanalyzer and agarose gel were used to check RNA quality, while a NanoDrop 2000 measured RNA concentration. Based on the germline V gene, the CDR1 and CDR2 sequences are MDHEN and SYDVKM. The CDR3, from cysteine to phenylalanine, totals 16 residues. Only the CDR3 region is kept as DNA, spanning 48 bases read in frame from base 1. V is trimmed back by 4 bases and J by 1 base, and the junction contains 8 bases that no gene match accounts for.

The library was obtained by multiplex PCR. Sequenced using an Illumina HiSeq 4000. To build TCR beta libraries, CDR3 regions were amplified by Arm-PCR using iRepertoire HTBI primers. Before sequencing, the PCR products underwent gel purification. Per the authors' processing: Gene usage analysis of CDR3 amino acid clonotypes relied on the 60 to 65 TRBV and 14 TRBJ segments identified across samples. COPE and FqMerger were used to merge filtered high-quality paired reads into contigs. Contigs were aligned with BLAST to IMGT TRBV, TRBD and TRBJ reference genes, and CDR3 was defined per IMGT. Any clonotype with a frequency above 0.1% was counted as a highly expanded clone. Shannon entropy was used to measure repertoire diversity, and the Gini coefficient was used to measure V-J evenness. Public clonotypes were defined as clonotypes shared by more than one individual. TCRdb reprocessing: public reads trimmed at Q25 with fastp, clones called with MiXCR, in-frame beta chains kept. Each record represents a unique CDR3 protein, reported with the most common genes and DNA among its rows. The V and J calls follow TCRdb's processing rather than the paper's. This sample has some 320,000 distinct CDR3 sequences in its table, and roughly 18% of those were observed once. The top ten clonotypes cover about two fifths of the sample.

The clonotype was recovered from a female donor with Graves disease. The sequencing used peripheral blood mononuclear cells (PBMCs), collected at new diagnosis, from a patient treated with antithyroid drugs. The chain links TRBV28 with TRBJ2-3, with 7 bases in between that match TRBD1. The DNA sequence is given as TGTGCCAGCAGTTCCTTACAGGGGCCTCGCACAGATACGCAGTATTTT. This translates into CASSSLQGPRTDTQYF.